Given below is one T cell receptor (beta chain) in context. What it recognizes is unknown. PCR used 60 Vbeta primers and 13 Jbeta primers. This table comes from immunoSEQ multiplex PCR, and its TCRdb copy is limited to in-frame clones, with some not included. Found here are approximately 110,000 clones, 74% of them singletons; the top ten hold roughly 2.6%. The entry originates in a study of cytomegalovirus exposure and HLA in healthy donors. Study-wide results and caveats: While the bulk of TCR sequences proved rare, some public TCRs turned up in many donors.

The germline CDR1 and CDR2 sequences are SGHRS and YFSETQ. Between the trimmed V and J ends, which lost 3 bases and 1 base, there was a span of 13 bases. The CDR3 is 15 residues long. The sequence was collected from a man in his forties or fifties in good health and CMV-seropositive. The sample consisted of PBMCs. The chain employs TRBV5-1 and TRBJ1-1; D perhaps matches TRBD1 (5 bases). The CDR3 protein is CASSSIPGGNTEAFF. The CDR3 nucleotides read TGCGCCAGCAGCTCTATCCCCGGGGGGAACACTGAAGCTTTCTTT. The whole variable domain, remainder taken from reference TRBV5-1 and TRBJ1-1, is KAGVTQTPRYLIKTRGQQVTLSCSPISGHRSVSWYQQTPGQGLQFLFEYFSETQRNKGNFPGRFSGRQFSNSRSEMNVSTLELGDSALYLCASSSIPGGNTEAFFGQGTRLTVV.